This T cell receptor beta chain was observed in a study of blood T cell repertoires in COVID-19. Overall study: T cells, B-cell-depleted T cells, or PBMCs supplied cDNA or gDNA.

CDR3 size: 15 residues. CDR1 and CDR2 from the germline V gene are MNHEY and SMNVEV (reference sequence). V lost 7 bases to trimming and J lost 3 bases; unmatched junction nucleotides: 4. TCRdb's copy holds only in-frame clones and misses some; the assay was immunoSEQ multiplex PCR. In the table there are fewer than 300,000 clones, approximately 83% of which are singletons. Across 20 to 25 US areas, participants ranged in age from about 18 to 100 years. Donors of Cohort 3 who recovered were those that had two negative PCRs, clearance, or symptom resolution. Only one count was recorded for this clone. This TCR was sampled from a woman between 25 and 40 years old who had recovered from COVID-19. Sequences were obtained from PBMCs or T cells enriched from blood (not recorded which). V usage is TRBV27 and J usage is TRBJ2-1; 12 nucleotides line up with TRBD2. The CDR3 bases are TGTGCCAGCACTAGCGGGAGGGCCTTCTACAATGAGCAGTTCTTC. The encoded protein is CASTSGRAFYNEQFF.